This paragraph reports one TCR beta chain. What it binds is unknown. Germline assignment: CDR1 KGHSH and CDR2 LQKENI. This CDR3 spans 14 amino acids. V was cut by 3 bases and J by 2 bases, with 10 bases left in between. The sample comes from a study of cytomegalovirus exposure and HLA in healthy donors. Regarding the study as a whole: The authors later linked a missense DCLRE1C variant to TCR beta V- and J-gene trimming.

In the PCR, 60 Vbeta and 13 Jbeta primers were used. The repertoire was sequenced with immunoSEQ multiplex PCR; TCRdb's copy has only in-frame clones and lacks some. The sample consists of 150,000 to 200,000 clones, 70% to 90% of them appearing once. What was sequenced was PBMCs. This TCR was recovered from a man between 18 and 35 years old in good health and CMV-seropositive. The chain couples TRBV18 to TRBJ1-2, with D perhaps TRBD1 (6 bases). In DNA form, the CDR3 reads TGTGCCAGCTCACCCAACAGGGACAACTATGGCTACACCTTC. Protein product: CASSPNRDNYGYTF.